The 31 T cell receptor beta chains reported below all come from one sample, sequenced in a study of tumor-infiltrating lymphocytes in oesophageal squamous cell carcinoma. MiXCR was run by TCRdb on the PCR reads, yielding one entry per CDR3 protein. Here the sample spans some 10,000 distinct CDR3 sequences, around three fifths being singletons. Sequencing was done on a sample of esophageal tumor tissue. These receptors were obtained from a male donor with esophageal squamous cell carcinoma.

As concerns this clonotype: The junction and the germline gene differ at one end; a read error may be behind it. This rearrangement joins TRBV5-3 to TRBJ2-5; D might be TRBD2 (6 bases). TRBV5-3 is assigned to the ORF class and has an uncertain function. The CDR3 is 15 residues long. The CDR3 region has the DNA TGTGCCAGCAGCTTGGAGCTCGGGGGAAGGGAGACCCAGTACTTC. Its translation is CASSLELGGRETQYF.

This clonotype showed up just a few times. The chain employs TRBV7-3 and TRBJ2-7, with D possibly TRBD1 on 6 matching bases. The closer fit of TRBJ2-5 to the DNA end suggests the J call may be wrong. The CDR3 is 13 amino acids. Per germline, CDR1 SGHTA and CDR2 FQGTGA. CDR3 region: CASSLTGGETQYF. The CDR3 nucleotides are TGTGCCAGCAGCTTAACAGGGGGAGAGACCCAGTACTTC.

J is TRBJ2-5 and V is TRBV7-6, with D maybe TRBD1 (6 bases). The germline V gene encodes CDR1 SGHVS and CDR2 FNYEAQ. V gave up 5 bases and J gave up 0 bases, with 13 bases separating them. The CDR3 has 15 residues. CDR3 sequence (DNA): TGTGCCAGCAGCCCCGGGACACCGTACCAAGAGACCCAGTACTTC. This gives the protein CASSPGTPYQETQYF.

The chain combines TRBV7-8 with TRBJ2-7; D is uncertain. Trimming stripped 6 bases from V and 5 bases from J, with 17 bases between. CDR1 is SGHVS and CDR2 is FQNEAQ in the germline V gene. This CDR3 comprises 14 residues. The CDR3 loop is CASSSEVARNEQYF. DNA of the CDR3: TGTGCCAGCAGTTCAGAAGTCGCCCGTAACGAGCAGTACTTC.

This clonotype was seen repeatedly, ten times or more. CDR3 protein: CASSLSGGMNTEAFF. The CDR3, as DNA: TGTGCCAGCAGCTTAAGTGGGGGGATGAACACTGAAGCTTTCTTT. The rearrangement joins TRBV7-3 to TRBJ1-1, with a possible D match to TRBD1 (5 bases). The V end was cut by 1 base, the J end by 0 bases, with 9 bases between. Germline assignment: CDR1 SGHTA and CDR2 FQGTGA. The CDR3 is made up of 15 amino acids.

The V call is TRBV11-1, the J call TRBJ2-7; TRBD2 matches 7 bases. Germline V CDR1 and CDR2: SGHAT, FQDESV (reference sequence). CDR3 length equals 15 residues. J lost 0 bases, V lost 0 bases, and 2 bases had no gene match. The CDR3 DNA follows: TGTGCCAGCAGCTTAGCGCCGGGGGGCTCCTACGAGCAGTACTTC. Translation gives CASSLAPGGSYEQYF.

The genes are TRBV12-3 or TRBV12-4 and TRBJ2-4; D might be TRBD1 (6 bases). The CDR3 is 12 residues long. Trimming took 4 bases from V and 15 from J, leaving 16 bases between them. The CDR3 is CASSSGQTAPYF. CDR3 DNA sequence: TGTGCCAGCAGTTCCGGACAGACCGCGCCGTACTTC.

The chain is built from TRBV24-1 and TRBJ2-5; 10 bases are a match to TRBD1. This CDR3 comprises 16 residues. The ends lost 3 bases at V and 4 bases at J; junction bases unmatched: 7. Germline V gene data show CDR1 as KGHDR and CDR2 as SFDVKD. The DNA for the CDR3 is TGTGCCACCAGTGATCCGGGACAGGGGAGTCCAGAGACCCAGTACTTC. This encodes CATSDPGQGSPETQYF.

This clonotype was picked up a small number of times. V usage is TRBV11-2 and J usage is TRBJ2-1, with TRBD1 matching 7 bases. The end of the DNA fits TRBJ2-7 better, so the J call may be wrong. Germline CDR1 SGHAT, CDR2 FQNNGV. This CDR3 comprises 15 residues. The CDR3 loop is CASSFYEGARYEQYF. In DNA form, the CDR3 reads TGTGCCAGCAGCTTTTACGAGGGGGCTCGATACGAGCAGTACTTC.

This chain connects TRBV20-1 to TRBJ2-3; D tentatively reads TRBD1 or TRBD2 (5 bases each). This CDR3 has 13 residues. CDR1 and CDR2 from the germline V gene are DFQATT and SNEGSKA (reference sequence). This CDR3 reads CSVGRDGTDTQYF. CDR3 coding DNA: TGCAGCGTAGGCAGGGACGGAACAGATACGCAGTATTTT.

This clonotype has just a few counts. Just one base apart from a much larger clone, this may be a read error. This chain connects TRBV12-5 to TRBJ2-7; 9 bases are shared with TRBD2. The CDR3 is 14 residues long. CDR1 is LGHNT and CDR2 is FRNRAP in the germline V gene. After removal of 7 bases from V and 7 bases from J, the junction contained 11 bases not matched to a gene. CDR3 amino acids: CASAPSGIFYEQYF. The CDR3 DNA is TGTGCTAGTGCACCTAGCGGGATTTTCTATGAGCAGTACTTC.

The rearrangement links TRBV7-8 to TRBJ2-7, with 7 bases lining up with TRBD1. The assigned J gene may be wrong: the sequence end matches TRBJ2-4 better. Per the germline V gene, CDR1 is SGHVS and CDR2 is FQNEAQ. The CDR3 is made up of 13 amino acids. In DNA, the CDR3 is TGTGCCAGCAGTTCAATCACAGGGGACATTCAGTACTTC. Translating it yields CASSSITGDIQYF.

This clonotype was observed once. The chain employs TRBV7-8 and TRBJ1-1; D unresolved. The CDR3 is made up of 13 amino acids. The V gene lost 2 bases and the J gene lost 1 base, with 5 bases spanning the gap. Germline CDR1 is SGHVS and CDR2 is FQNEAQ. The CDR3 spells CASSLSENTEAFF. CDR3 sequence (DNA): TGTGCCAGCAGCTTATCGGAGAACACTGAAGCTTTCTTT.

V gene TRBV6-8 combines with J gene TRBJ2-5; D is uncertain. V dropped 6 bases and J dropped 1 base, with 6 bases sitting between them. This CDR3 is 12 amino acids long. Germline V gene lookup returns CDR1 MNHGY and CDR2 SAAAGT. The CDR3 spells CASSTIQETQYF. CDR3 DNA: TGTGCCAGCAGCACTATCCAAGAGACCCAGTACTTC.

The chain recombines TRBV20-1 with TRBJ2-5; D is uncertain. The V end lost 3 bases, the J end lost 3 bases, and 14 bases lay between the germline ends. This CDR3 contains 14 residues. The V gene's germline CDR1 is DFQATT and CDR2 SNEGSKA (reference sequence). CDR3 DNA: TGCAGTGCTAGCCTTGTCGGCGGCAAAGAGACCCAGTACTTC. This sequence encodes CSASLVGGKETQYF.

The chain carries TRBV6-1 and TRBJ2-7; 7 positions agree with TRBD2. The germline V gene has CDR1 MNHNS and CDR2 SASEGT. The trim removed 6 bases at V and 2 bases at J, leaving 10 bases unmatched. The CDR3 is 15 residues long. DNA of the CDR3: TGTGCCAGCAGCCAAAGCGGGACGCCTGCCTACGAGCAGTACTTC. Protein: CASSQSGTPAYEQYF.

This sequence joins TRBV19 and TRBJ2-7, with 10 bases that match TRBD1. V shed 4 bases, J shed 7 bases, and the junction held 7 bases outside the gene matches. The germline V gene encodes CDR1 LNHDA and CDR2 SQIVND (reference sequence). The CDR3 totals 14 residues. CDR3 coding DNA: TGTGCCAGTAGTAGGACAGGGGGTGGGAATGAGCAGTACTTC. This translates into CASSRTGGGNEQYF.

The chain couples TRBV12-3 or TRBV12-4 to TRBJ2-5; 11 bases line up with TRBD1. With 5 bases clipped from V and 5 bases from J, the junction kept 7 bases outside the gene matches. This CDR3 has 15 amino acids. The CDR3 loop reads CASSPRTGGRETQYF. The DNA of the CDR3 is TGTGCCAGCAGTCCAAGGACAGGGGGCCGGGAGACCCAGTACTTC.

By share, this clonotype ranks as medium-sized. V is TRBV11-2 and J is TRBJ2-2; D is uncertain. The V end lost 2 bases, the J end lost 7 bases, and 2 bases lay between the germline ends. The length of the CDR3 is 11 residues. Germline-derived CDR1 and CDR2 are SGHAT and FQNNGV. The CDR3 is CASSLIGELFF. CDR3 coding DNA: TGTGCCAGCAGCTTAATCGGGGAGCTGTTTTTT.

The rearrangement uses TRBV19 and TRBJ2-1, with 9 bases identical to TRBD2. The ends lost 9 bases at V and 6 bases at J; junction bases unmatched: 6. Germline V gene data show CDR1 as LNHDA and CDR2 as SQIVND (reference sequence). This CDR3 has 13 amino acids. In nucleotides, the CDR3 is TGTGCCAGCGGGCGGGAGGGCCCCAATGAGCAGTTCTTC. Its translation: CASGREGPNEQFF. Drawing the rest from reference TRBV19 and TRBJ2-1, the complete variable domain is DGGITQSPKYLFRKEGQNVTLSCEQNLNHDAMYWYRQDPGQGLRLIYYSQIVNDFQKGDIAEGYSVSREKKESFPLTVTSAQKNPTAFYLCASGREGPNEQFFGPGTRLTVL.

This chain's CDR3 is CASSLEGKGFQQFF. The CDR3 region has the DNA TGTGCCAGCAGCTTAGAGGGGAAGGGGTTTCAGCAGTTCTTC. This chain connects TRBV7-6 to TRBJ2-5; tentatively, D is TRBD1 (5 bases). The J call could be wrong; TRBJ2-1 is a better fit for the DNA end. The CDR3 consists of 14 residues. Germline CDR1 SGHVS, CDR2 FNYEAQ.

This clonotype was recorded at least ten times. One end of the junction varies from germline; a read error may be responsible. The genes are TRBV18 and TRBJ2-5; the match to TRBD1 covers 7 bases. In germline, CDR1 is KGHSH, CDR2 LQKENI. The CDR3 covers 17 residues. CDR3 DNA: TGTGCCAGCTCAAGTGGGACAGTAGATGCCTATAATTCACCCCTCCACTTC. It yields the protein CASSSGTVDAYNSPLHF.

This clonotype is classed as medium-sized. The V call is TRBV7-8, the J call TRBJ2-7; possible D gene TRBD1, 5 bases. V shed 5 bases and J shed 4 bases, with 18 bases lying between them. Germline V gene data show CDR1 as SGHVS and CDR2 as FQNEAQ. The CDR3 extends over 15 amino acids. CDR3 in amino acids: CASSPVGAFVYEQYF. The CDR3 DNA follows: TGTGCCAGCAGCCCTGTTGGGGCGTTTGTTTACGAGCAGTACTTC.

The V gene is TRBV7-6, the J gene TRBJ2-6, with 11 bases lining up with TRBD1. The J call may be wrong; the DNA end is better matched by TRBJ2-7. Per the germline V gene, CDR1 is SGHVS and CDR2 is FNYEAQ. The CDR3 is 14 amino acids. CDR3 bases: TGTGCCAGCAGCCCAGGACAGGGGGCCTCCGAGCAGTACTTC. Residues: CASSPGQGASEQYF.

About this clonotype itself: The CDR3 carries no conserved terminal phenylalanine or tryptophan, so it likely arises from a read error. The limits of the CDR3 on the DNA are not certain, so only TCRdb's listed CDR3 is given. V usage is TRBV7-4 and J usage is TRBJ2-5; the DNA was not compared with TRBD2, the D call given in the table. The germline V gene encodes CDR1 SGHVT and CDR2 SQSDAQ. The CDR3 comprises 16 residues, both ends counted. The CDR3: CASSLGGTSNEQFFGS.

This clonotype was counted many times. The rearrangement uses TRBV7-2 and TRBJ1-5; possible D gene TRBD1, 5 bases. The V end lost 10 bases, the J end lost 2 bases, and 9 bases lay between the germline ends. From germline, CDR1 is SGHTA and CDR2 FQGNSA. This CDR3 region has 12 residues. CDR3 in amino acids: CATRVGNQPQHF. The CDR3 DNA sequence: TGTGCCACCAGGGTGGGCAATCAGCCCCAGCATTTT.

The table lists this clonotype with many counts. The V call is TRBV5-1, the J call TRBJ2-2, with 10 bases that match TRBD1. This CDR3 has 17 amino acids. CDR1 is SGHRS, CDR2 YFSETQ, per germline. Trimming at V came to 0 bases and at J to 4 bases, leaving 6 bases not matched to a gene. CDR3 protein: CASSLGGTGALTGELFF. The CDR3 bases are TGCGCCAGCAGCTTGGGGGGGACAGGGGCGCTCACCGGGGAGCTGTTTTTT.

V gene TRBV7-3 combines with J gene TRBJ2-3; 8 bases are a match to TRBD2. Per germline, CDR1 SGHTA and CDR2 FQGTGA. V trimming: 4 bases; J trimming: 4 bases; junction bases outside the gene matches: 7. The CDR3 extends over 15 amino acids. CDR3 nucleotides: TGTGCCAGCAGCTCCGGGACTAGTCTTTCAGATACGCAGTATTTT. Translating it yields CASSSGTSLSDTQYF.

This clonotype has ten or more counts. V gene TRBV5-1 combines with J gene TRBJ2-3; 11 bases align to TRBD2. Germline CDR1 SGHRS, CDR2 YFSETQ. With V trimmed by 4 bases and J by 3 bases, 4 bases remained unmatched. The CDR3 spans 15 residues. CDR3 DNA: TGCGCCAGCAGCATCCGACTAGCGGGAACAGATACGCAGTATTTT. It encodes CASSIRLAGTDTQYF.

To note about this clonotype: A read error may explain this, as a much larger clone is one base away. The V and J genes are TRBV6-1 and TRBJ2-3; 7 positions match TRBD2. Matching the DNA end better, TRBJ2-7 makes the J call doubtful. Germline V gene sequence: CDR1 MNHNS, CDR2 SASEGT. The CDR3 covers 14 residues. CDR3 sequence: CASSRPTSANEQYF. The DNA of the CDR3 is TGTGCCAGCAGTCGACCAACTAGCGCCAATGAGCAGTACTTC.

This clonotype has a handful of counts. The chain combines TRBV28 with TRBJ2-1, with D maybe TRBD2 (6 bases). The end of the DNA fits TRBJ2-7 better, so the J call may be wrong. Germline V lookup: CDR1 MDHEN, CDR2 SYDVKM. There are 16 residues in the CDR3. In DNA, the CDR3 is TGTGCCAGCACGTCCTCCGGGACTCCTAACTCCTACGAGCAGTACTTC. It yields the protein CASTSSGTPNSYEQYF.